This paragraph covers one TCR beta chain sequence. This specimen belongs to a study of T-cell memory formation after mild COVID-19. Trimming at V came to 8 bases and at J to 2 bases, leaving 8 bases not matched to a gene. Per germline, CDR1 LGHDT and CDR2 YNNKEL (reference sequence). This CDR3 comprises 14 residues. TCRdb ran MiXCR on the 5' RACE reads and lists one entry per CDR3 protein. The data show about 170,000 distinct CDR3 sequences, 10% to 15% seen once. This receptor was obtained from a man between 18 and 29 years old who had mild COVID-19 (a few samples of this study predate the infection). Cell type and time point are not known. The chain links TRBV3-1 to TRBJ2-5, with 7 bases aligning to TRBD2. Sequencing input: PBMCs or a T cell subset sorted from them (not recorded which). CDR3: CASGRGRGQETQYF. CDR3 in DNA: TGTGCCAGCGGGAGGGGCCGAGGTCAAGAGACCCAGTACTTC.